Listed here is a single T cell receptor beta chain. This record comes from a study of T cell clonotyping in hematopoietic cell transplantation. The time point was: recipient sample about 28 days before transplant, after cytoreduction. TCRdb keeps only in-frame clones here, not all; method: immunoSEQ multiplex PCR. The sample holds more than 20,000 clones, under 90% seen once. From germline, CDR1 is LGHNA and CDR2 YSLEER. The CDR3 contains 15 residues. Trimming cost V 1 base and J 2 bases; bases outside gene matches: 0. The sequence was collected from a man between 18 and 29 years old with biphenotypic leukemia. Some clones in this sample may be carry-over from other donors' samples. This specimen was peripheral blood mononuclear cells, taken before stem cell transplant. The chain uses TRBV4-3 and TRBJ2-7; 12 bases fit TRBD2. The CDR3 coding sequence is TGCGCCAGCAGCCAAGGACTAGCGGGGGCCTACGAGCAGTACTTC. It is translated as CASSQGLAGAYEQYF.